Listed below are T cell receptor beta chains from one sample, sequenced in a study of regulatory T cells in long-lasting Graves disease. TCRdb redid the calling of the multiplex PCR reads with MiXCR, one entry per CDR3 protein. The table lists hundreds of thousands of distinct CDR3 sequences, approximately 13% of them singletons. This sample also belongs to another study, concerning T cells in Graves' hyperthyroidism and ophthalmopathy.

Sequences were derived from peripheral blood mononuclear cells (PBMCs), sampled at new diagnosis, from a patient treated with antithyroid drugs. These receptors all stem from a man aged 25 to 40 with Graves disease. The conserved cysteine and the conserved F or W are not part of the CDR3 here. D genes are given only for firm matches.

d_call j_call v_call cdr3_aa
. TRBJ2-3 TRBV5-1 ASSLFRETTDTQY
TRBD1 TRBJ2-3 TRBV12-3/TRBV12-4 ASSLTGYTGTQY
. TRBJ2-4 TRBV12-3/TRBV12-4 ASSYGRPGQY
TRBD2 TRBJ2-1 TRBV3-1 ASSPRTSGGVVEQF
. TRBJ2-1 TRBV29-1 SAGRSSYNEQF
. TRBJ1-2 TRBV7-9 ASLRSAGARSYGYT
TRBD1 TRBJ1-2 TRBV29-1 SVVETGEGYT
. TRBJ1-6 TRBV27 ASSFSGQNSPLH
. TRBJ1-4 TRBV27 ASSPWKNGNEKLF
. TRBJ2-3 TRBV7-2 ASSLGGSRTDTQY
TRBD1 TRBJ2-7 TRBV12-3/TRBV12-4 ASSLDRGLSEQY
TRBD2 TRBJ2-7 TRBV20-1 SAERPKRGSYEQY
TRBD1 TRBJ1-1 TRBV6-1 ASSPYRGLEAF
. TRBJ2-2 TRBV7-2 ASLVSGTGELF
. TRBJ2-2 TRBV15 ATSRGGDSTGELF
. TRBJ2-1 TRBV6-2/TRBV6-3 ASSEVVGAGAEQF
. TRBJ1-3 TRBV6-1 ASGARFSGNTIY
. TRBJ2-3 TRBV29-1 SVPRDSRLPDTQY
. TRBJ1-3 TRBV7-2 ASSPDHSGNTIY
TRBD2 TRBJ2-3 TRBV6-1 ASRPGTSGSTSTDTQY
. TRBJ1-1 TRBV12-3/TRBV12-4 ASSRHQTEAF
. TRBJ2-6 TRBV5-1 ASSRTQSGANVLT
TRBD2 TRBJ2-1 TRBV10-3 AIRLGTSHEQF
. TRBJ2-7 TRBV30 AWSYRPLPLEQY
. TRBJ2-3 TRBV7-9 ASGLSFTDTQY
. TRBJ2-7 TRBV11-2 ASSYTPVGEQY
. TRBJ2-1 TRBV7-9 ASSLVLGGISYNEQF
. TRBJ2-1 TRBV18 ASSPSGLEGGGQF
. TRBJ1-4 TRBV12-3/TRBV12-4 ASSLALGGLPLF
. TRBJ2-4 TRBV11-2 ASSLPHIQY
TRBD2 TRBJ2-1 TRBV14 ASSHLSGRVYNEQF
TRBD2 TRBJ2-4 TRBV2 ASSDLGSGRSLAKNIQY
TRBD1 TRBJ2-5 TRBV11-2 ASSLTGVRETQY